What follows is one T cell receptor beta chain and its context. Other DNA variants within this sample encode the same CDR3. Clones were read by immunoSEQ multiplex PCR, and TCRdb kept only the in-frame ones, dropping some. Of 210,000 or so clones listed, less than 90% are singletons. The data stem from a study of blood T cell repertoires in COVID-19. CDR1 and CDR2 from the germline V gene are SEHNR and FQNEAQ (reference sequence). The CDR3 is 12 amino acids. Between the trimmed V and J ends, which lost 6 bases and 8 bases, there was a span of 10 bases. This TCR came from a man aged 40-55 years with active or convalescent COVID-19. Sample: peripheral blood. V usage is TRBV7-9 and J usage is TRBJ1-4, with D perhaps matching TRBD1 (6 bases). The CDR3 region is CASSSTGEKLFF. CDR3 sequence (DNA): TGTGCCAGCAGTTCTACAGGGGAAAAACTGTTTTTT. The full variable domain, completed using reference TRBV7-9 and TRBJ1-4, is DTGVSQNPRHKITKRGQNVTFRCDPISEHNRLYWYRQTLGQGPEFLTYFQNEAQLEKSRLLSDRFSAERPKGSFSTLEIQRTEQGDSAMYLCASSSTGEKLFFGSGTQLSVL.